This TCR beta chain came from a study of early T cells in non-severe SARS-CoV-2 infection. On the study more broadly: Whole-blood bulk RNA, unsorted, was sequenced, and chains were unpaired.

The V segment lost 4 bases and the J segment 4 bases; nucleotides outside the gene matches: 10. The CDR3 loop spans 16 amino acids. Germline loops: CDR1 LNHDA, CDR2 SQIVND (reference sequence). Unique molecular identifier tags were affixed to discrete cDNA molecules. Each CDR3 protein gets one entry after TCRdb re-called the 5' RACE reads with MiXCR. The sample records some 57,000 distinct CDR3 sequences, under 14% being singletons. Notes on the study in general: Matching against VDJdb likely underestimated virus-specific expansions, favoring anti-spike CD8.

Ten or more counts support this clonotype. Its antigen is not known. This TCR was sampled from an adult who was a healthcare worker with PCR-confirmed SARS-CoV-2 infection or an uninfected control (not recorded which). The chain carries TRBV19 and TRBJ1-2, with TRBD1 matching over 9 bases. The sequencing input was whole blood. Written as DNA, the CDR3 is TGTGCCAGTAGTAGCGCCGGGACAGGGCTCGGCTATGGCTACACCTTC. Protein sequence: CASSSAGTGLGYGYTF.